A single TCR beta chain is shown here with its context. The CDR3 is 13 amino acids. The germline V gene encodes CDR1 SGHKS and CDR2 YYEKEE (reference sequence). The trim removed 5 bases at V and 3 bases at J, leaving 4 bases unmatched. This specimen comes from a study of shared clonotypes between healthy human individuals. Assay used: immunoSEQ multiplex PCR; TCRdb lists only in-frame clones, some missing. The table records about 670,000 clones, 60% to 80% of them present only once. The receptor was derived from a woman aged 25 to 39 in good health. The chain recombines TRBV5-5 with TRBJ2-7; TRBD1 matches at 8 bases. What was sequenced was memory CD4+ T cells sorted from blood. Described subset: CD45RA-negative fraction. CDR3 in amino acids: CASSRDRLYEQYF. The CDR3 DNA is TGTGCCAGCAGTAGGGACAGGCTCTACGAGCAGTACTTC.